The entry below describes one TCR beta chain. The CDR3 consists of 13 residues. V shed 1 base and J shed 8 bases, with 9 bases lying between them. The entry originates in a study of blood T cell repertoires in COVID-19. Study-wide background: Sites across the United States, Italy and Spain contributed samples from acute and convalescent COVID-19. The analysed material was cDNA or gDNA that came from T cells, B-cell-depleted T cells, or PBMCs.

As originally analysed: How many nucleated cells were present was estimated from reference gene primer amplification. Sequencing was performed with immunoSEQ multiplex PCR; in TCRdb, only in-frame clones are kept and a portion is missing. V and J calls and clone size are copied from that table; D and trimming were computed from the DNA. The sample consists of about 250,000 clones, roughly 88% of them appearing once. The sample taken for sequencing was peripheral blood. This clonotype was obtained from a woman aged 25 to 39 with active or convalescent COVID-19. J is TRBJ2-1 and V is TRBV12-3 or TRBV12-4; perhaps TRBD1 as D (6 bases). The CDR3 DNA reads TGTGCCAGCAGTTTAGACTCAGGGGATGAGCAGTTCTTC. Its protein is CASSLDSGDEQFF.